The clone carrying this T cell receptor beta chain was observed a handful of times. What it binds is not known. TCRdb fed the RT-PCR reads into MiXCR, producing one record per CDR3 protein. The table has 170,000 or so distinct CDR3 sequences, roughly a tenth seen once. The record originates from a study of response to subunit inactivated influenza vaccine. The CDR3 has 14 residues. Germline CDR1 reads MGHRA; CDR2 reads YSYEKL. Trimming left V 3 bases short and J 4 bases short, with 13 bases between. Whole-study results and caveats: T cells newly recruited by each seasonal influenza vaccination are few, the authors suggested.

The chain has TRBV4-1 and TRBJ2-7; tentative D call: TRBD2 (6 bases). This TCR derives from a man aged 50 to 69 who received an inactivated influenza vaccine. The source material was CD8+ T cells sorted from PBMCs, sampled around 25 months after vaccination. This CDR3 is CASSQAEGSYEQYF. CDR3 DNA: TGCGCCAGCAGCCAGGCGGAGGGTAGTTACGAGCAGTACTTC.